This T cell receptor beta chain was observed in a study of blood T cell repertoires in COVID-19. About the study: Samples taken during acute and convalescent COVID-19 were collected in the United States, Italy and Spain. T cells, B-cell-depleted T cells, or PBMCs supplied cDNA or gDNA.

Per the authors' pipeline: Estimated nucleated cell counts came from reference gene primer amplification. The table came from immunoSEQ multiplex PCR; TCRdb's copy has only in-frame clones and leaves some out. V and J calls and clone size follow that table, whereas D and trimming were derived from the DNA. The table shows fewer than 500,000 clones, with 70% to 85% occurring only once. CDR1 is SGHVS and CDR2 is FNYEAQ in the germline V gene. The CDR3 is 14 residues long. V gave up 4 bases and J gave up 8 bases; unmatched junction bases: 10. V gene TRBV7-6 combines with J gene TRBJ2-5, with 7 bases matching TRBD1. The sequence was obtained from a human donor with acute or convalescent COVID-19. The donor label of this sample is uncertain. Sample: peripheral blood. The DNA for the CDR3 is TGTGCCAGCAGCTCCGGTGACAGGGTTTTTACCCAGTACTTC. This gives the protein CASSSGDRVFTQYF.